This TCR beta chain was retrieved from a study of T cells in Graves' hyperthyroidism and ophthalmopathy. TCR beta CDR3 region amplification was performed from RNA transcripts. A first-round RT-PCR of the TCR CDR3 used the HTBI primer set. TCRdb re-analysed the multiplex PCR reads in MiXCR, keeping a single row per CDR3 protein. The data show about 530,000 distinct CDR3 sequences, about 15% seen once. Germline V gene sequence: CDR1 SQVTM, CDR2 ANQGSEA. The CDR3 extends over 11 amino acids. The gene calls are TRBV29-1 and TRBJ1-2, with D unclear. The origin of this receptor is a young woman with Graves' ophthalmopathy. Sequences were obtained from blood. The CDR3 DNA reads as TGCAGTCTTAGAGATTACTATGGCTACACCTTC. Amino acid sequence: CSLRDYYGYTF.